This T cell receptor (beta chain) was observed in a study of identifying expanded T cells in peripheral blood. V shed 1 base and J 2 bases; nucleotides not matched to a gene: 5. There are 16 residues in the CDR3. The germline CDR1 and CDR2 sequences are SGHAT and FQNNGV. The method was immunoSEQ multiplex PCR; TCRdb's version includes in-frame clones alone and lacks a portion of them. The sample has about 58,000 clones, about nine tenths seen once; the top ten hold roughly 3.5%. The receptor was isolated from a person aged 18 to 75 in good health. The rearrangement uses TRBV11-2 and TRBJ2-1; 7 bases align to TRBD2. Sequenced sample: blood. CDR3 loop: CASSLGGSGTYNEQFF. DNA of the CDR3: TGTGCCAGCAGCTTAGGCGGGAGTGGAACCTACAATGAGCAGTTCTTC.